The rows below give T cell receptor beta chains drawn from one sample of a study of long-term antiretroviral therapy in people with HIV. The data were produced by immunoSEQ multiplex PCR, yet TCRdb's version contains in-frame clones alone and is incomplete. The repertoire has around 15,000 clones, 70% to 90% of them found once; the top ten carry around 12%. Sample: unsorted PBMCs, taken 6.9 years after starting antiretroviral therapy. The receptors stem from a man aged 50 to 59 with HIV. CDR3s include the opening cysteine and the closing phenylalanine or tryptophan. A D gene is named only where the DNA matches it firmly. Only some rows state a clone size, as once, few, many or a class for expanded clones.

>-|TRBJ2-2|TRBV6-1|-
CASSESLGRTGELFF
TGTGCCAGCAGTGAAAGTTTAGGGCGCACCGGGGAGCTGTTTTTT
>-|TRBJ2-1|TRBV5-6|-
CASSLGGTDYSYNEQFF
TGTGCCAGCAGCTTGGGCGGGACGGACTACTCCTACAATGAGCAGTTCTTC
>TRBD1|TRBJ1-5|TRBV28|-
CASSGGTGGDQPQHF
TGTGCCAGCAGCGGGGGAACAGGGGGCGATCAGCCCCAGCATTTT
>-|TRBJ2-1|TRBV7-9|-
CASKPGTGGGNEQFF
TGTGCCAGCAAGCCCGGGACTGGGGGAGGCAATGAGCAGTTCTTC
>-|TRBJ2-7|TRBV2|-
CASSDTSSGNEQYF
TGTGCCAGCAGTGACACCTCCTCTGGGAACGAGCAGTACTTC
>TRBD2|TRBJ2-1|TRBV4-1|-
CASTWTSGIYNEQFF
TGCGCCAGCACCTGGACTAGCGGGATCTACAATGAGCAGTTCTTC
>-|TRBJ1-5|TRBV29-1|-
CSVEEVQGQPQHF
TGCAGCGTTGAAGAGGTACAGGGCCAGCCCCAGCATTTT
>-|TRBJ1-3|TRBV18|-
CASSPQQPYSGNTIYF
TGTGCCAGCTCACCCCAGCAACCCTACTCTGGAAACACCATATATTTT
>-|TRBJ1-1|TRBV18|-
CASSPGPNTEAFF
TGTGCCAGCTCACCGGGGCCGAACACTGAAGCTTTCTTT
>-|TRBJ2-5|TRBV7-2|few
CASTESLQETQYF
TGTGCCAGCACAGAATCCCTACAAGAGACCCAGTACTTC
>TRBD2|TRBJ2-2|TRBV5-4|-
CASSFGLAETGELFF
TGTGCCAGCAGCTTTGGACTAGCGGAAACCGGGGAGCTGTTTTTT